Each of the 24 T cell receptor beta chains below was sequenced from the same sample in a study of a mutant IDH1 vaccine in newly diagnosed glioma. Documented time point: week 5, during vaccination. The vaccine gave 300 ug of a 20-mer mutant IDH1 peptide subcutaneously per dose. TCRdb's table, derived via immunoSEQ multiplex PCR, lists solely in-frame clones and lacks some. The table includes approximately 60,000 clones, around 82% detected once. These receptors' targets are unknown. The sequencing here drew on PBMCs, taken from a glioma patient whose treatment included an IDH1 peptide vaccine. The receptors derive from a woman younger than 35 with glioma. Some clones in this sample may be carry-over from other donors' samples.

The CDR3 loop is CASRPGLAGSYEQYF. In DNA, the CDR3 is TGTGCCAGCAGGCCGGGACTAGCGGGATCCTACGAGCAGTACTTC. This chain uses TRBV2 with TRBJ2-7; TRBD2 agrees at 13 bases. Per the germline V gene, CDR1 is SNHLY and CDR2 is FYNNEI. V was pared by 6 bases and J by 1 base, with 3 bases of the junction left unmatched. This CDR3 spans 15 amino acids.

Only one count was recorded for this clone. V gene TRBV5-6 combines with J gene TRBJ2-7; D possibly corresponds to TRBD1 (5 bases). V was trimmed by 0 bases and J by 6 bases, leaving 10 bases between them. CDR1 is SGHDT, CDR2 YYEEEE, per germline. The CDR3 totals 13 residues. In DNA, the CDR3 is TGTGCCAGCAGCTTGGGCAGGGCCCTCGAGCAGTACTTC. Protein sequence: CASSLGRALEQYF.

A single count supports this clone. V and J are TRBV2 and TRBJ2-7; D ambiguous. The CDR3 contains 17 residues. The germline CDR1 and CDR2 sequences are SNHLY and FYNNEI. Trimming took 6 bases from V and 3 from J, leaving 24 bases between them. CDR3 sequence (DNA): TGTGCCAGCAGGGACCCCCTTCTAGAGTTTAACCTCTACGAGCAGTACTTC. It encodes CASRDPLLEFNLYEQYF.

The rearrangement joins TRBV6-1 to TRBJ1-4; D is perhaps TRBD1 (6 bases). The CDR3 covers 15 residues. Germline-derived CDR1 and CDR2 are MNHNS and SASEGT. The germline V and J ends were trimmed by 4 bases and 8 bases, with 17 bases remaining between them. The CDR3 is CASSVAAGAGEKLFF. The CDR3 DNA is TGTGCCAGCAGTGTAGCGGCGGGGGCGGGGGAAAAACTGTTTTTT.

The chain employs TRBV10-3 and TRBJ2-7; tentative D call: TRBD2 (6 bases). Germline V gene data show CDR1 as ENHRY and CDR2 as SYGVKD. This CDR3 has 15 residues. The V end was cut by 5 bases, the J end by 0 bases, with 14 bases between. CDR3 sequence (DNA): TGTGCCATCAGTCTATCCGGGAGCCTCTCCTACGAGCAGTACTTC. Its protein product is CAISLSGSLSYEQYF.

The CDR3 DNA sequence: TGTGCCAGCAGCCCAAGGGTCGGAGAAAAACTGTTTTTT. This codes for CASSPRVGEKLFF. The V and J genes are TRBV7-9 and TRBJ1-4; D remains unclear. V lost 5 bases, J lost 8 bases, and 12 bases lay in between. CDR3 size: 13 residues. Germline CDR1 is SEHNR and CDR2 is FQNEAQ (reference sequence).

The rearrangement links TRBV5-5 to TRBJ1-2, with 9 nucleotides matching TRBD1. The J segment lost 0 bases and the V segment lost 4 bases, leaving 7 bases of the junction unmatched. CDR3 length: 16 amino acids. The germline V gene has CDR1 SGHKS and CDR2 YYEKEE (reference sequence). The CDR3 nucleotides are TGTGCCAGCAGCCGCCTGGGACAGGGAGCTAACTATGGCTACACCTTC. Protein product: CASSRLGQGANYGYTF.

V usage is TRBV5-1 and J usage is TRBJ2-7; 8 positions agree with TRBD2. V shed 7 bases and J 0 bases; nucleotides not matched to a gene: 9. This CDR3 region has 15 residues. Germline V gene lookup returns CDR1 SGHRS and CDR2 YFSETQ. The CDR3 protein is CASRTSSPSSYEQYF. The DNA of the CDR3 is TGCGCCAGCCGGACTAGCTCTCCGAGCTCCTACGAGCAGTACTTC.

This chain joins TRBV27 and TRBJ1-2, with a weak D call TRBD1 (6 bases). Germline CDR1 reads MNHEY; CDR2 reads SMNVEV (reference sequence). This CDR3 spans 15 amino acids. V was shortened by 1 base and J by 4 bases, with 13 bases between the two germline ends. The CDR3 DNA follows: TGTGCCAGCAGTTTATTGGGGACACGGACCTATGGCTACACCTTC. Amino acid sequence: CASSLLGTRTYGYTF.

This sequence joins TRBV7-2 and TRBJ1-4; 12 bases are shared with TRBD1. With 5 bases clipped from V and 7 bases from J, the junction kept 5 bases outside the gene matches. The CDR3 extends over 15 amino acids. Germline V gives CDR1 SGHTA, CDR2 FQGNSA. The chain's CDR3 is CASSEGQGASEKLFF. DNA of the CDR3: TGTGCCAGCAGCGAGGGACAGGGGGCGTCTGAAAAACTGTTTTTT.

The V gene is TRBV9, the J gene TRBJ2-2; possibly TRBD1 or TRBD2 for D (5 bases each). The germline gives CDR1 SGDLS, CDR2 YYNGEE. V lost 0 bases, J lost 3 bases, and 6 bases lay in between. The CDR3 extends over 14 amino acids. Here the CDR3 reads CASSVGGDTGELFF. The CDR3 nucleotides are TGTGCCAGCAGCGTAGGAGGGGACACCGGGGAGCTGTTTTTT.

This chain connects TRBV5-6 to TRBJ2-7; D not certain. The V end lost 3 bases, the J end lost 1 base, and 14 bases lay between the germline ends. CDR1 is SGHDT and CDR2 is YYEEEE in the germline V gene. The CDR3 has 15 residues. CDR3 protein: CASSSLRPTSYEQYF. CDR3 in DNA: TGTGCCAGCAGCTCGCTTCGACCTACTTCCTACGAGCAGTACTTC.

This clone was seen once. This sequence joins TRBV6-1 and TRBJ2-3, with 9 bases identical to TRBD1. Germline CDR1 reads MNHNS; CDR2 reads SASEGT. V lost 4 bases and J lost 4; bases outside the gene matches: 6. This CDR3 has 15 residues. The CDR3 loop reads CASSADRGHADTQYF. In nucleotides, the CDR3 is TGTGCCAGCAGTGCGGACAGGGGTCATGCAGATACGCAGTATTTT.

The rearrangement links TRBV6-4 to TRBJ2-1, with D unresolved. Trimming removed 8 bases at V and 3 bases at J, with 11 bases between. Germline CDR1 reads MRHNA; CDR2 reads SNTAGT. This CDR3 comprises 13 residues. CDR3 residues: CASGKDLYNEQFF. CDR3 nucleotide sequence: TGTGCCAGCGGTAAAGACCTCTACAATGAGCAGTTCTTC.

This chain links TRBV4-1 with TRBJ2-5, with TRBD2 as a possible D gene (6 bases). This CDR3 contains 17 residues. Per the germline V gene, CDR1 is MGHRA and CDR2 is YSYEKL. Trimming left V 0 bases short and J 5 bases short, with 19 bases between. This CDR3 reads CASSQDPQWEARETQYF. The CDR3 coding sequence is TGCGCCAGCAGCCAAGACCCCCAATGGGAGGCCAGGGAGACCCAGTACTTC.

The table lists this clone with a few counts. This chain links TRBV4-2 with TRBJ1-5; no firm D call. Germline lookup yields CDR1 LGHNA and CDR2 YNFKEQ. This CDR3 has 13 amino acids. The ends were cut back, 1 base at V and 2 bases at J, with 3 bases in the middle. CDR3 sequence: CASSQVGNQPQHF. The CDR3 DNA follows: TGTGCCAGCAGCCAAGTCGGCAATCAGCCCCAGCATTTT.

This rearrangement joins TRBV5-1 to TRBJ2-3; D call uncertain. The CDR3 runs to 15 residues. V was shortened by 3 bases and J by 2 bases, with 13 bases between the two germline ends. Germline assignment: CDR1 SGHRS and CDR2 YFSETQ. CDR3 sequence: CASSSIERLTDTQYF. In DNA, the CDR3 is TGCGCCAGCAGCTCGATTGAGAGGCTCACAGATACGCAGTATTTT. Based on the CDR3 plus reference TRBV5-1 and TRBJ2-3, the full variable domain is KAGVTQTPRYLIKTRGQQVTLSCSPISGHRSVSWYQQTPGQGLQFLFEYFSETQRNKGNFPGRFSGRQFSNSRSEMNVSTLELGDSALYLCASSSIERLTDTQYFGPGTRLTVL.

The genes are TRBV7-2 and TRBJ2-1; the D is unclear. CDR1 is SGHTA, CDR2 FQGNSA, per germline. Trimming took 4 bases from V and 6 from J, leaving 7 bases between them. The CDR3 totals 12 residues. CDR3 coding DNA: TGTGCCAGCAGCTCCGCCTTCAATGAGCAGTTCTTC. This encodes CASSSAFNEQFF.

This clone was seen a few times. The chain has TRBV7-3 and TRBJ2-3; D gene uncertain. In germline, CDR1 is SGHTA, CDR2 FQGTGA. The CDR3 consists of 15 residues. Trimming stripped 5 bases from V and 2 bases from J, with 14 bases between. CDR3 bases: TGTGCCAGCAGCCCCAACCCCCCCACCACAGATACGCAGTATTTT. Protein sequence: CASSPNPPTTDTQYF.

The DNA for the CDR3 is TGTGCCAGCAGCGTAGGACCCGCCGGCTACAATGAGCAGTTCTTC. This sequence encodes CASSVGPAGYNEQFF. The rearrangement links TRBV9 to TRBJ2-1; D remains unclear. V was pared by 0 bases and J by 3 bases, with 10 bases between. The germline V gene has CDR1 SGDLS and CDR2 YYNGEE. CDR3 length equals 15 residues.

In this sample, this clone turned up once. This chain links TRBV6-5 with TRBJ2-7, with D perhaps matching TRBD2 (6 bases). This CDR3 spans 16 amino acids. Looked up from germline, CDR1 is MNHEY and CDR2 is SVGAGI. The V and J ends lost 2 bases and 3 bases respectively, with 17 bases between them. This chain's CDR3 is CASSYSGLLPGYEQYF. CDR3 nucleotide sequence: TGTGCCAGCAGTTACAGCGGACTACTGCCCGGCTACGAGCAGTACTTC.

The genes are TRBV25-1 and TRBJ2-1; D perhaps matches TRBD1 (6 bases). The CDR3 is made up of 16 amino acids. Germline CDR1 is MGHDK and CDR2 is SYGVNS. V was clipped by 4 bases and J by 4 bases, with 17 bases between them. The CDR3 nucleotides are TGTGCCAGCAGTGCATCCGGGACACCCCTTTACAATGAGCAGTTCTTC. Its translation is CASSASGTPLYNEQFF. Complete variable domain (other parts from reference TRBV25-1 and TRBJ2-1): EADIYQTPRYLVIGTGKKITLECSQTMGHDKMYWYQQDPGMELHLIHYSYGVNSTEKGDLSSESTVSRIRTEHFPLTLESARPSHTSQYLCASSASGTPLYNEQFFGPGTRLTVL.

This sequence joins TRBV29-1 and TRBJ2-7; D remains unclear. Trimming pared 4 bases from V and 5 bases from J, leaving 12 bases between. Looked up from germline, CDR1 is SQVTM and CDR2 is ANQGSEA. CDR3 length: 12 residues. DNA for the CDR3: TGCAGCGTTGTCGGGCAGAGCCACGAGCAGTACTTC. It encodes CSVVGQSHEQYF.

This rearrangement joins TRBV27 to TRBJ1-1; the match to TRBD1 covers 12 bases. The trim removed 1 base at V and 3 bases at J, leaving 9 bases unmatched. CDR3 length equals 18 residues. The germline V gene encodes CDR1 MNHEY and CDR2 SMNVEV (reference sequence). This chain's CDR3 is CASSLFGGTGGLDTEAFF. The DNA of the CDR3 is TGTGCCAGCAGTTTATTCGGGGGGACAGGGGGCTTGGACACTGAAGCTTTCTTT.